The 9 T cell receptor beta chains below all came from one sample that was sequenced in a study of T cells in Graves' hyperthyroidism and ophthalmopathy. TCR beta CDR3 regions were amplified from RNA. HTBI primers were the set used in a first-round RT-PCR of the TCR CDR3. MiXCR was run by TCRdb on the multiplex PCR reads, yielding one entry per CDR3 protein. The sample holds approximately 150,000 distinct CDR3 sequences, less than 10% seen once. Sequenced: blood. The receptors were gathered from a woman aged 18-30 years with Graves' hyperthyroidism that later progressed to Graves' ophthalmopathy.

This clonotype appeared many times. The chain combines TRBV28 with TRBJ2-7; D is perhaps TRBD1 (7 bases). The CDR3 runs 15 residues. The germline gives CDR1 MDHEN, CDR2 SYDVKM. With 6 bases removed from V and 1 base from J, the gap between germline ends came to 16 bases. The CDR3 reads CASRTRQGLSYEQYF. Written as DNA, the CDR3 is TGTGCCAGCAGAACTCGACAGGGACTTTCCTACGAGCAGTACTTC.

This clonotype has at least ten counts. This chain connects TRBV7-2 to TRBJ1-1; 11 bases agree with TRBD1. In germline, CDR1 is SGHTA, CDR2 FQGNSA. With V trimmed by 5 bases and J by 4 bases, 6 bases remained unmatched. CDR3 length equals 15 residues. CDR3 in amino acids: CASSRDRGGGTEAFF. Here the CDR3 DNA reads TGTGCCAGCAGCAGGGACAGGGGGGGCGGCACTGAAGCTTTCTTT.

This clonotype occurred many times. The chain recombines TRBV12-3 or TRBV12-4 with TRBJ1-5, with 8 bases lining up with TRBD1. The CDR3 is made up of 14 amino acids. Germline trimming cut 3 bases from V and 5 bases from J; bases unmatched to any gene: 3. CDR3 nucleotide sequence: TGTGCCAGCAGTTTGACAGGGGAGGATCAGCCCCAGCATTTT. It translates to CASSLTGEDQPQHF.

This clonotype has at least ten counts. The chain uses TRBV3-1 and TRBJ2-3, with D unclear. Germline values: CDR1 LGHDT, CDR2 YNNKEL (reference sequence). V shed 0 bases and J shed 1 base, with 11 bases lying between them. This CDR3 spans 16 amino acids. CDR3 loop: CASSQDLRLRTDTQYF. CDR3 coding DNA: TGTGCCAGCAGCCAAGATCTGAGACTTCGCACAGATACGCAGTATTTT.

This clonotype was detected ten times or more. CDR3 bases: TGCAGTGCTAGCTCCCCTTTGTCAGGGGTTGGCTACACCTTC. The encoded protein is CSASSPLSGVGYTF. The chain links TRBV20-1 to TRBJ1-2; D might be TRBD1 (6 bases). The germline V gene has CDR1 DFQATT and CDR2 SNEGSKA (reference sequence). The CDR3 totals 14 residues. Trimming took 3 bases from V and 7 from J, leaving 18 bases between them.

As to this clonotype: An end of the junction differs from the germline gene, which may be a read error. The CDR3 bases are TGTGCCCGGAGCGGGAGCTTAAACACCGGGGAGCTGTTTTTT. It is translated as CARSGSLNTGELFF. The rearrangement joins TRBV30 to TRBJ2-2, with 8 bases matching TRBD2. Germline-derived CDR1 and CDR2 are GTSNPN and SVGIG (reference sequence). This CDR3 region has 14 residues. Full variable domain (rest looked up from reference TRBV30 and TRBJ2-2): SQTIHQWPATLVQPVGSPLSLECTVEGTSNPNLYWYRQAAGRGLQLLFYSVGIGQISSEVPQNLSASRPQDRQFILSSKKLLLSDSGFYLCARSGSLNTGELFFGEGSRLTVL.

This clonotype was counted ten times or more. The rearrangement uses TRBV28 and TRBJ1-5; 7 nucleotides agree with TRBD1. Germline trimming cut 5 bases from V and 8 bases from J; bases unmatched to any gene: 9. Germline V gene data show CDR1 as MDHEN and CDR2 as SYDVKM. This CDR3 has 14 amino acids. This chain's CDR3 is CASSVQGRVKPQHF. CDR3 in DNA: TGTGCCAGCAGTGTACAGGGGAGGGTAAAGCCCCAGCATTTT.

The chain is built from TRBV27 and TRBJ1-6, with TRBD1 as a possible D gene (5 bases). This CDR3 comprises 15 residues. Germline V CDR1 and CDR2: MNHEY, SMNVEV (reference sequence). V lost 3 bases and J 10 bases, leaving 16 bases between the germline ends. CDR3 loop: CASSLGGTGGSPLHF. CDR3 in DNA: TGTGCCAGCAGTTTGGGGGGGACGGGCGGATCACCCCTCCACTTT.

This clonotype showed up many times. This chain joins TRBV15 and TRBJ1-2; TRBD1 is a possible D gene (6 bases). Germline values: CDR1 LNHNV, CDR2 YYDKDF (reference sequence). Trimming took 0 bases from V and 6 from J, leaving 20 bases between them. CDR3 length: 17 amino acids. CDR3 DNA: TGTGCCACCAGCAGAGAGAGGGGGTTTGAGAGGGGAGATGGCTACACCTTC. Translating it yields CATSRERGFERGDGYTF. Based on the CDR3 plus reference TRBV15 and TRBJ1-2, the full variable domain is DAMVIQNPRYQVTQFGKPVTLSCSQTLNHNVMYWYQQKSSQAPKLLFHYYDKDFNNEADTPDNFQSRRPNTSFCFLDIRSPGLGDTAMYLCATSRERGFERGDGYTFGSGTRLTVV.